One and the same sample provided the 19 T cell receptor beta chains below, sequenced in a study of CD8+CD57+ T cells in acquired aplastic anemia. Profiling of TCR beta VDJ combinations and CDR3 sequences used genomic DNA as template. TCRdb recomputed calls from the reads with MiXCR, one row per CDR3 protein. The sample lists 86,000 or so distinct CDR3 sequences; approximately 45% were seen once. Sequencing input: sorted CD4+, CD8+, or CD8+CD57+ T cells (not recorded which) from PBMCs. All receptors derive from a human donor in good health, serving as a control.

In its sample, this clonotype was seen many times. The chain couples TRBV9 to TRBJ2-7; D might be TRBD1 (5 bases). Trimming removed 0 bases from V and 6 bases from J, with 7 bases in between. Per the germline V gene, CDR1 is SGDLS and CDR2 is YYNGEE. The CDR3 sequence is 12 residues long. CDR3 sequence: CASSVGQGEQYF. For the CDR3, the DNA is TGTGCCAGCAGCGTAGGGCAGGGCGAGCAGTACTTC.

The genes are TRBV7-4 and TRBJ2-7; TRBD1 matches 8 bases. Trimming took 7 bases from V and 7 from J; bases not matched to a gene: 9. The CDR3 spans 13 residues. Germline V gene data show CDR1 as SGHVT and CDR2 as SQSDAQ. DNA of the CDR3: TGTGCCAGCATCACAGGGGGAGGAAGAGAGCAGTACTTC. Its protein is CASITGGGREQYF.

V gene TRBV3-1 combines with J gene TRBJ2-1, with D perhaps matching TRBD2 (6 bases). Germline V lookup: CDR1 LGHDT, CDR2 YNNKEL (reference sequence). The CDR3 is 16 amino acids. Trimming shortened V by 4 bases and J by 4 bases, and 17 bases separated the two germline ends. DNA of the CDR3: TGTGCCAGCAGCCGCGACGAGGTGGCGGGATACAATGAGCAGTTCTTC. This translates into CASSRDEVAGYNEQFF.

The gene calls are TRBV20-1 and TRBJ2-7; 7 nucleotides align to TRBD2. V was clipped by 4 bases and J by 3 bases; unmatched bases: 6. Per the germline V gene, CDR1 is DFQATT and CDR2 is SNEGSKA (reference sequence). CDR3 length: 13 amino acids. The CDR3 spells CSATGTTVYEQYF. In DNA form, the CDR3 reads TGCAGTGCTACCGGGACTACGGTCTACGAGCAGTACTTC.

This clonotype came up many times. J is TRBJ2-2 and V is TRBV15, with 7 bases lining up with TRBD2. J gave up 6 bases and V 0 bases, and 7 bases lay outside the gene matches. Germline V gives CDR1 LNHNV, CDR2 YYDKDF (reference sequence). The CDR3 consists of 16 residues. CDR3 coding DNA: TGTGCCACCAGCAGAGAGGCGCGGGAGCATCCCGGGGAGCTGTTTTTT. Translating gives CATSREAREHPGELFF.

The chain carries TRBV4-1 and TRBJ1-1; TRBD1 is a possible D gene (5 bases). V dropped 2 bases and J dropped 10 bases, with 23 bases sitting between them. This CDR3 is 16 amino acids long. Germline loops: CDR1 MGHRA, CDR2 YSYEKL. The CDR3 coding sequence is TGCGCCAGCAGCCAAACAACGGGCTCCGGGGGGAGATCAGCTTTCTTT. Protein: CASSQTTGSGGRSAFF.

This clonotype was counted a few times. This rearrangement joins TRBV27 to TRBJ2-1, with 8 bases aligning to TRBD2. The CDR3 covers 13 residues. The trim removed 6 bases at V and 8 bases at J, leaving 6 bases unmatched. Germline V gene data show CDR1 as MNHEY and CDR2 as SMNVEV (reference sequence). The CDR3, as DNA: TGTGCCAGCAGCGCCCGGGGGGGACATGAGCAGTTCTTC. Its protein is CASSARGGHEQFF.

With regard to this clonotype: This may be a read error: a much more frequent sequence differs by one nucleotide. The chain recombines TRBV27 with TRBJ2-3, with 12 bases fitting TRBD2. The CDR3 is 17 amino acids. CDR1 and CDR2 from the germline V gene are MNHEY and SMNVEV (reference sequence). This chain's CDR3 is CVSSLWTSGTSTDTQYF. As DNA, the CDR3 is TGTGTCAGCAGTCTGTGGACTAGCGGGACTAGCACAGATACGCAGTATTTT.

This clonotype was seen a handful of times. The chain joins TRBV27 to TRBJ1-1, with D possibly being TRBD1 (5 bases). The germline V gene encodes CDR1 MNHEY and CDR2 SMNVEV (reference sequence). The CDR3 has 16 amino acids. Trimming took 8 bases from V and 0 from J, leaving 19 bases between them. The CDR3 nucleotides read TGTGCCAGCGGACGGTGGGGGGACGGGGTGAACACTGAAGCTTTCTTT. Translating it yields CASGRWGDGVNTEAFF.

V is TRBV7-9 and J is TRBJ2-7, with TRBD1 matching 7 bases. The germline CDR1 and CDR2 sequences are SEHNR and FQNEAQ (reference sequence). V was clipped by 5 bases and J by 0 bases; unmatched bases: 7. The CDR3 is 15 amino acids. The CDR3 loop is CASSADRLSSYEQYF. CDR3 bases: TGTGCCAGCAGCGCGGACAGGCTCAGCTCCTACGAGCAGTACTTC.

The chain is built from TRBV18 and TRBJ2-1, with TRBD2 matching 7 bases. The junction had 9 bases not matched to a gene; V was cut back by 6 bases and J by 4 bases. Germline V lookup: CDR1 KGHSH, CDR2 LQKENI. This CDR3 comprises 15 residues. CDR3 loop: CASSTLLASYNEQFF. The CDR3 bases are TGTGCCAGCTCTACATTACTAGCGAGTTACAATGAGCAGTTCTTC. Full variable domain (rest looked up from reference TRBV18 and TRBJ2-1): NAGVMQNPRHLVRRRGQEARLRCSPMKGHSHVYWYRQLPEEGLKFMVYLQKENIIDESGMPKERFSAEFPKEGPSILRIQQVVRGDSAAYFCASSTLLASYNEQFFGPGTRLTVL.

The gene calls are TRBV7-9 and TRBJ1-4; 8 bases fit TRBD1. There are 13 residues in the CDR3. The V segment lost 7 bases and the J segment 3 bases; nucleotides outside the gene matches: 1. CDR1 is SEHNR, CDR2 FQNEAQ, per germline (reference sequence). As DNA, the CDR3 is TGTGCCAGCACAGGGGGCGCTAATGAAAAACTGTTTTTT. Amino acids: CASTGGANEKLFF.

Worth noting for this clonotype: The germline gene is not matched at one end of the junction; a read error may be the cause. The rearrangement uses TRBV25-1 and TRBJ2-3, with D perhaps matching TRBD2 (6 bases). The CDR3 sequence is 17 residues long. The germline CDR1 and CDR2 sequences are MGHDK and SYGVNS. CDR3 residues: CASSRDSFGGTTDTRYF. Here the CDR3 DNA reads TGCGCCAGCAGCCGAGATAGTTTCGGCGGGACCACAGATACGCGGTATTTT. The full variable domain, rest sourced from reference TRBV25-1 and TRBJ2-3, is EADIYQTPRYLVIGTGKKITLECSQTMGHDKMYWYQQDPGMELHLIHYSYGVNSTEKGDLSSESTVSRIRTEHFPLTLESARPSHTSQYLCASSRDSFGGTTDTRYFGPGTRLTVL.

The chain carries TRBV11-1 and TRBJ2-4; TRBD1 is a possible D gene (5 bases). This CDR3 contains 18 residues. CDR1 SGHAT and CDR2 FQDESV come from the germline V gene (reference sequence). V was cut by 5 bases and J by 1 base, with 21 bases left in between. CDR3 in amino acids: CASSGQGKVGSAKNIQYF. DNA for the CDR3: TGTGCCAGCAGCGGGCAGGGCAAAGTTGGTTCGGCCAAAAACATTCAGTACTTC.

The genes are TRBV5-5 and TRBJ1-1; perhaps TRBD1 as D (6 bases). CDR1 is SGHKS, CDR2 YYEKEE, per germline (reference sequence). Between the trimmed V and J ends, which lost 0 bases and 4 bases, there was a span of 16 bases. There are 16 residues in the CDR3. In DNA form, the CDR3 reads TGTGCCAGCAGCTTGGCCAAGCGGACAGATTTCACTGAAGCTTTCTTT. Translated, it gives CASSLAKRTDFTEAFF. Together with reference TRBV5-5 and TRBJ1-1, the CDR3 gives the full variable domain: DAGVTQSPTHLIKTRGQQVTLRCSPISGHKSVSWYQQVLGQGPQFIFQYYEKEERGRGNFPDRFSARQFPNYSSELNVNALLLGDSALYLCASSLAKRTDFTEAFFGQGTRLTVV.

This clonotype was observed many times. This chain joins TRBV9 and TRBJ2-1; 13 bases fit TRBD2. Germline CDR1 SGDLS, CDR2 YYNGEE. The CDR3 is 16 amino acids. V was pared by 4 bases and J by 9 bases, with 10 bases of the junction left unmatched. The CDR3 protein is CASSFGLAGVWGEQFF. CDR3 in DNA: TGTGCCAGCAGCTTTGGACTAGCGGGAGTATGGGGTGAGCAGTTCTTC.

This CDR3 is CASTQDSGLHNSPLHF. The CDR3 DNA is TGTGCCAGCACCCAGGATAGCGGACTCCATAATTCACCCCTCCACTTT. This chain uses TRBV25-1 with TRBJ1-6; no reliable D call. Trimming left V 7 bases short and J 5 bases short, with 18 bases between. Germline loops: CDR1 MGHDK, CDR2 SYGVNS. CDR3 length: 16 residues. Together with reference TRBV25-1 and TRBJ1-6, the CDR3 gives the full variable domain: EADIYQTPRYLVIGTGKKITLECSQTMGHDKMYWYQQDPGMELHLIHYSYGVNSTEKGDLSSESTVSRIRTEHFPLTLESARPSHTSQYLCASTQDSGLHNSPLHFGNGTRLTVT.

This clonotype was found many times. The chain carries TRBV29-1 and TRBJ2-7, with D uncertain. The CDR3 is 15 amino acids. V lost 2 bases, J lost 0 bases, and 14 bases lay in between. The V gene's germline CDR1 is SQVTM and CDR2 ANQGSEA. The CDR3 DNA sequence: TGCAGCGTTGAATTGAGTGGCGTCGCCTCCTACGAGCAGTACTTC. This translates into CSVELSGVASYEQYF.

For the CDR3, the DNA is TGTGCCACCGAAGCGAACACTGAAGCTTTCTTT. Protein: CATEANTEAFF. The V and J genes are TRBV2 and TRBJ1-1; the D is unclear. From germline, CDR1 is SNHLY and CDR2 FYNNEI. The CDR3 runs 11 residues. V lost 10 bases and J 1 base, leaving 7 bases between the germline ends.